Below are 21 T cell receptor beta chains sequenced from a single sample in a study of T cells in Graves' hyperthyroidism and ophthalmopathy. RNA transcripts served as the template for amplifying TCR beta CDR3 regions. In the first-round RT-PCR of the TCR CDR3, the HTBI primer set was used. Each CDR3 protein is one row after TCRdb ran MiXCR on the multiplex PCR reads. The sample has 250,000 to 300,000 distinct CDR3 sequences; approximately 12% are singletons. Sample: blood. The receptors were gathered from a woman between 25 and 40 years old with Graves' hyperthyroidism that later progressed to Graves' ophthalmopathy.

The chain recombines TRBV6-1 with TRBJ2-7; D may be TRBD1 or TRBD2 (5 bases each). Germline V gene lookup returns CDR1 MNHNS and CDR2 SASEGT. V lost 4 bases and J lost 2, with 15 bases in between. CDR3 length: 15 residues. The DNA for the CDR3 is TGTGCCAGCAGTGTACAGAAATGGGGACCCTACGAGCAGTACTTC. Protein sequence: CASSVQKWGPYEQYF.

In its sample, this clonotype was seen many times. This chain uses TRBV30 with TRBJ1-1; D is unresolved. V was shortened by 3 bases and J by 0 bases, with 11 bases between the two germline ends. Germline values: CDR1 GTSNPN, CDR2 SVGIG (reference sequence). The CDR3 has 14 amino acids. For the CDR3, the DNA is TGTGCCTGGAGGGCTCTTCGGCTGAACACTGAAGCTTTCTTT. Translating gives CAWRALRLNTEAFF. The complete variable domain, with remaining parts taken from reference TRBV30 and TRBJ1-1, reads SQTIHQWPATLVQPVGSPLSLECTVEGTSNPNLYWYRQAAGRGLQLLFYSVGIGQISSEVPQNLSASRPQDRQFILSSKKLLLSDSGFYLCAWRALRLNTEAFFGQGTRLTVV.

The rearrangement links TRBV19 to TRBJ2-1, with D possibly matching TRBD2 (6 bases). V was trimmed by 5 bases and J by 6 bases, leaving 14 bases between them. This CDR3 spans 14 amino acids. Germline CDR1 is LNHDA and CDR2 is SQIVND (reference sequence). In DNA, the CDR3 is TGTGCCAGTAGTTCATCTTTAGCGGCCAATGAGCAGTTCTTC. It is translated as CASSSSLAANEQFF.

The table lists this clonotype with many counts. The chain carries TRBV6-6 and TRBJ2-7; D is unclear. Trimming pared 2 bases from V and 3 bases from J, leaving 14 bases between. CDR1 and CDR2 from the germline V gene are MNHNY and SVGAGI (reference sequence). This CDR3 is built from 15 residues. This CDR3 reads CASSYGFERGYEQYF. As DNA, the CDR3 is TGTGCCAGCAGTTACGGGTTTGAGCGAGGCTACGAGCAGTACTTC.

The chain joins TRBV7-9 to TRBJ2-7, with 8 bases identical to TRBD1. From germline, CDR1 is SEHNR and CDR2 FQNEAQ (reference sequence). J gave up 2 bases and V 4 bases, and 7 bases lay outside the gene matches. The length of the CDR3 is 15 residues. As DNA, the CDR3 is TGTGCCAGCAGCTCCTTGACAGGGGCGGCCTACGAGCAGTACTTC. Protein: CASSSLTGAAYEQYF.

This clonotype has ten or more counts. V usage is TRBV7-9 and J usage is TRBJ2-1; D not resolved. V was pared by 4 bases and J by 0 bases, with 13 bases between. CDR1 and CDR2 from the germline V gene are SEHNR and FQNEAQ (reference sequence). The CDR3 is 16 amino acids. The DNA for the CDR3 is TGTGCCAGCAGCTCCCCGGACCCGGACTCCTACAATGAGCAGTTCTTC. It yields the protein CASSSPDPDSYNEQFF. Full variable domain (remainder filled in from reference TRBV7-9 and TRBJ2-1): DTGVSQNPRHKITKRGQNVTFRCDPISEHNRLYWYRQTLGQGPEFLTYFQNEAQLEKSRLLSDRFSAERPKGSFSTLEIQRTEQGDSAMYLCASSSPDPDSYNEQFFGPGTRLTVL.

At least ten counts were recorded for this clonotype. The chain combines TRBV20-1 with TRBJ2-1; D unclear. Germline-derived CDR1 and CDR2 are DFQATT and SNEGSKA (reference sequence). The CDR3 covers 13 residues. V was trimmed by 3 bases and J by 1 base, leaving 7 bases between them. CDR3 coding DNA: TGCAGTGCTAGGGCCTATTCCTACAATGAGCAGTTCTTC. Translating it yields CSARAYSYNEQFF.

There are many counts of this clonotype. The V call is TRBV10-3, the J call TRBJ2-7; D perhaps matches TRBD1 (6 bases). Germline V gene lookup returns CDR1 ENHRY and CDR2 SYGVKD. The CDR3 sequence is 12 residues long. Trimming pared 6 bases from V and 5 bases from J, leaving 11 bases between. CDR3 in amino acids: CAISRTVDEQYF. The CDR3 DNA follows: TGTGCCATCAGCCGGACAGTAGACGAGCAGTACTTC.

This chain connects TRBV5-5 to TRBJ1-4; tentative D call: TRBD1 (5 bases). V lost 0 bases and J lost 2, with 17 bases in between. The CDR3 sequence is 18 residues long. Per the germline V gene, CDR1 is SGHKS and CDR2 is YYEKEE (reference sequence). CDR3: CASSLAQAGLATNEKLFF. In nucleotides, the CDR3 is TGTGCCAGCAGCTTGGCACAGGCCGGCTTGGCGACTAATGAAAAACTGTTTTTT.

In its sample, this clonotype was seen many times. The J gene is TRBJ2-6, the V gene TRBV12-3 or TRBV12-4, with 10 nucleotides matching TRBD1. The CDR3 has 17 residues. The ends lost 6 bases at V and 4 bases at J; junction bases unmatched: 9. The CDR3 region is CASRHGTGVSGANVLTF. CDR3 DNA: TGTGCCAGCAGGCATGGGACAGGGGTCTCCGGGGCCAACGTCCTGACTTTC.

This clonotype was counted only a few times. The V and J genes are TRBV4-2 and TRBJ2-7; 8 positions agree with TRBD2. This CDR3 contains 14 residues. CDR1 and CDR2 from the germline V gene are LGHNA and YNFKEQ. J gave up 5 bases and V 3 bases, and 6 bases lay outside the gene matches. CDR3 coding DNA: TGTGCCAGCAGCCAGGGGCTAGCGGGCCACGAGCAGTACTTC. Translating gives CASSQGLAGHEQYF.

With respect to this clonotype: This could be a read error, since a much larger clone is one nucleotide away. This chain connects TRBV12-3 or TRBV12-4 to TRBJ1-6; tentatively, D is TRBD1 (6 bases). The length of the CDR3 is 15 residues. The CDR3 loop reads CASRLGGDFSSPLYF. The CDR3 DNA reads as TGTGCCAGCAGGCTAGGGGGGGATTTTAGTTCACCCCTCTACTTT.

The sample holds many counts of this clonotype. The gene calls are TRBV6-2 or TRBV6-3 and TRBJ2-4; 8 nucleotides line up with TRBD2. This CDR3 contains 16 residues. V shed 5 bases, J shed 8 bases, and the junction held 14 bases outside the gene matches. Germline CDR1 reads MNHEY; CDR2 reads SVGEGT. CDR3 loop: CASSALMVSGRDIQYF. CDR3 nucleotide sequence: TGTGCCAGCAGTGCTCTCATGGTGAGCGGGAGAGACATTCAGTACTTC.

Turning to this clonotype: A read error may be the cause here, since a much bigger clone is one base away. V usage is TRBV30 and J usage is TRBJ1-5; D is ambiguous. This CDR3 has 13 residues. Per the germline V gene, CDR1 is GTSNPN and CDR2 is SVGIG (reference sequence). CDR3 nucleotide sequence: TGTGCCTGGAGTGTACGCGACAATCAGGCCCAGCATTTT. It yields the protein CAWSVRDNQAQHF.

The V gene is TRBV4-3, the J gene TRBJ1-2; 9 positions match TRBD1. CDR3 length: 15 residues. The V segment lost 1 base and the J segment 7 bases; nucleotides outside the gene matches: 7. The germline V gene has CDR1 LGHNA and CDR2 YSLEER. In DNA, the CDR3 is TGCGCCAGCAGCCAAGCTCGGGGACAGGGCGCTGGCTACACCTTC. This translates into CASSQARGQGAGYTF.

This clonotype was found many times. The V and J genes are TRBV6-1 and TRBJ2-7; 7 bases are shared with TRBD1. Trimming cost V 5 bases and J 3 bases; bases outside gene matches: 7. The CDR3 spans 14 residues. Germline values: CDR1 MNHNS, CDR2 SASEGT. The CDR3 sequence is CASSYPDRDYEQYF. CDR3 DNA sequence: TGTGCCAGCAGTTACCCCGACAGGGACTACGAGCAGTACTTC.

This clonotype was counted between two and nine times. The chain has TRBV19 and TRBJ2-3; a weak D match, TRBD2 (5 bases). In germline, CDR1 is LNHDA, CDR2 SQIVND (reference sequence). The CDR3 is 16 residues long. The V gene lost 1 base and the J gene lost 2 bases, with 13 bases spanning the gap. As DNA, the CDR3 is TGTGCCAGTAGTATAGCCAGGACTCCTCTCACAGATACGCAGTATTTT. Translation: CASSIARTPLTDTQYF. Full variable domain (remainder filled in from reference TRBV19 and TRBJ2-3): DGGITQSPKYLFRKEGQNVTLSCEQNLNHDAMYWYRQDPGQGLRLIYYSQIVNDFQKGDIAEGYSVSREKKESFPLTVTSAQKNPTAFYLCASSIARTPLTDTQYFGPGTRLTVL.

This clonotype was counted many times. This rearrangement joins TRBV27 to TRBJ2-7; tentative D call: TRBD2 (6 bases). V was trimmed by 2 bases and J by 6 bases, leaving 11 bases between them. The CDR3 length is 13 residues. Germline assignment: CDR1 MNHEY and CDR2 SMNVEV (reference sequence). The CDR3 coding sequence is TGTGCCAGCAGTTTAGCCGGGAGCAGCGAGCAGTACTTC. Amino acids: CASSLAGSSEQYF.

This clonotype was counted at least ten times. V gene TRBV28 combines with J gene TRBJ1-1; the D gene is possibly TRBD1 (5 bases). Germline assignment: CDR1 MDHEN and CDR2 SYDVKM. Trimming removed 7 bases from V and 7 bases from J, with 19 bases in between. CDR3 length equals 14 residues. The DNA for the CDR3 is TGTGCCAGCAACAATTGGGTACGAGACAGTGAAGCTTTCTTT. The encoded protein is CASNNWVRDSEAFF.

CDR3 residues: CSQGGQGETQYF. Here the CDR3 DNA reads TGCAGCCAGGGGGGACAGGGCGAGACCCAGTACTTC. The chain joins TRBV29-1 to TRBJ2-5; 9 bases are shared with TRBD1. The CDR3 is 12 amino acids. The junction had 6 bases not matched to a gene; V was cut back by 8 bases and J by 5 bases. The V gene's germline CDR1 is SQVTM and CDR2 ANQGSEA.

This clonotype was counted at least ten times. CDR3 amino acids: CASSPQARGEQYF. DNA of the CDR3: TGTGCCAGCTCACCACAAGCTAGAGGCGAGCAGTACTTC. J is TRBJ2-7 and V is TRBV18; D not certain. The V end was cut by 1 base, the J end by 6 bases, with 10 bases between. The CDR3 runs 13 residues. Germline V gene lookup returns CDR1 KGHSH and CDR2 LQKENI.